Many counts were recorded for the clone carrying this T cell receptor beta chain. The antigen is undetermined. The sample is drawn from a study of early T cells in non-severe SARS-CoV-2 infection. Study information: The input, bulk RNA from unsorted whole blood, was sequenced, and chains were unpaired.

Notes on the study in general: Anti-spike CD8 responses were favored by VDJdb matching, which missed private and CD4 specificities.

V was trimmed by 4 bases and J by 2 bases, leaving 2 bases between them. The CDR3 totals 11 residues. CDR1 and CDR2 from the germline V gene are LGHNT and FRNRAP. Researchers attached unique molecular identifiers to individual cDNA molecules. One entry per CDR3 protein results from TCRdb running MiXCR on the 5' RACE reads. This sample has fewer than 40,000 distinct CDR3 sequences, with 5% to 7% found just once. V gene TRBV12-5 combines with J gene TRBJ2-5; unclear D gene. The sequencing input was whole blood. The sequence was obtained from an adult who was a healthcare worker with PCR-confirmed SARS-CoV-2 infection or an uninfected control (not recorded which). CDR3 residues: CASGSQETQYF. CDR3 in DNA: TGTGCTAGTGGTTCTCAAGAGACCCAGTACTTC.